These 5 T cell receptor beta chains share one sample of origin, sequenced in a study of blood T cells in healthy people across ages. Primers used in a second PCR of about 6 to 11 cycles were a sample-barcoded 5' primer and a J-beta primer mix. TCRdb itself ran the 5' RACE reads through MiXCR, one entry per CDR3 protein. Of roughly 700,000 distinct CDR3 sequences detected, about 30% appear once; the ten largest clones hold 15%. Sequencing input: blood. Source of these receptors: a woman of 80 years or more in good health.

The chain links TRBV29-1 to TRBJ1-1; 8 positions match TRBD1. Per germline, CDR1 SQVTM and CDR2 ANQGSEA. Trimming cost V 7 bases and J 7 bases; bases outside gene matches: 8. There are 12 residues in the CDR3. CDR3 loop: CSAITGGYEAFF. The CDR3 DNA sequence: TGCAGCGCGATTACAGGGGGATATGAAGCTTTCTTT.

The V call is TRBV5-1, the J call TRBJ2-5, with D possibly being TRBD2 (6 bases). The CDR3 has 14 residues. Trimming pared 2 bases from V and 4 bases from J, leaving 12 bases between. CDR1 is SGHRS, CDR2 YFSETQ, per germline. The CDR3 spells CASSLRDSVETQYF. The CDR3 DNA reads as TGCGCCAGCAGCTTACGGGACTCAGTAGAGACCCAGTACTTC.

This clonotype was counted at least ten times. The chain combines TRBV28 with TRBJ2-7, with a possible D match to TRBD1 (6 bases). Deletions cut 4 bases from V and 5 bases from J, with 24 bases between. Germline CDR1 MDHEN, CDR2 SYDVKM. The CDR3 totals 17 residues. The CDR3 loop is CASSSAGTHRTGNEQYF. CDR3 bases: TGTGCCAGCAGTTCTGCCGGGACACACAGGACGGGTAACGAGCAGTACTTC.

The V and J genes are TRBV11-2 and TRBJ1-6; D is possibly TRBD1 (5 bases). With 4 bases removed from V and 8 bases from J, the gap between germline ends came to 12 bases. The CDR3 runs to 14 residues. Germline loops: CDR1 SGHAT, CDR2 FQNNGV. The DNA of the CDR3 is TGTGCCAGCAGCTCCAGGGTCTCTGATTCACCCCTCCACTTT. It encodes CASSSRVSDSPLHF.

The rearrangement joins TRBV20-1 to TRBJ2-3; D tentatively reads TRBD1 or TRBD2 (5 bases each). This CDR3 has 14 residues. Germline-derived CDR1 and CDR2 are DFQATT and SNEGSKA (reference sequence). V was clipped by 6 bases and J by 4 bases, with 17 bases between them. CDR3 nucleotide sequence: TGCAGTGCCCGCGGGCCGTTAGGGGCAGATACGCAGTATTTT. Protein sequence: CSARGPLGADTQYF.